This T cell receptor (beta chain) emerged from a study of T cell responses to AZD1222 COVID-19 vaccine. Study outcomes and limitations: White British donors predominated, females outnumbered males, and clonal diversity was possibly underestimated.

As regards this clone: The antigen remains unidentified.

Method: immunoSEQ multiplex PCR; TCRdb's copy keeps in-frame clones and lacks some. The sample consists of about 97,000 clones, about 89% of them appearing once. V lost 0 bases, J lost 6 bases, and 17 bases lay in between. Germline loops: CDR1 GTSNPN, CDR2 SVGIG (reference sequence). The CDR3 loop spans 15 amino acids. The receptor comes from an adult who received the AZD1222 COVID-19 vaccine. V gene TRBV30 combines with J gene TRBJ1-1, with D perhaps TRBD1 (5 bases). Source: peripheral blood, taken 28 days after the second AZD1222 dose. The CDR3 sequence is CAWSVPGGLMAEAFF. As DNA, the CDR3 is TGTGCCTGGAGTGTACCCGGGGGGTTGATGGCTGAAGCTTTCTTT.